This T cell receptor (beta chain) comes out of a study of graft-versus-host responses after intestinal transplantation. Study summary: Transplant types were multivisceral, liver-intestinal, or isolated intestinal. Every recipient underwent anti-thymocyte globulin induction, then tacrolimus and steroids for around three years. Study conclusions and caveats: Early post-transplant HvG declines were associated with peak circulating GvH clone levels. Allografts from individuals with graft-donor T cell macrochimerism displayed high graft-versus-host to host-versus-graft clonal ratios.

The V and J ends lost 2 bases and 4 bases respectively, with 15 bases between them. The germline gives CDR1 GTSNPN, CDR2 SVGIG (reference sequence). The CDR3 loop spans 15 amino acids. The method was immunoSEQ multiplex PCR; TCRdb's version includes in-frame clones alone and lacks a portion of them. The sample has about 90,000 clones; about nine tenths are singletons. Comment on this clone: The target antigen is unknown.

The material sequenced was unstimulated CD4+ T cells sorted from spleen or lymph node cells, taken before intestinal transplant. The sequence derives from a human donor who received an intestinal transplant. The genes are TRBV30 and TRBJ1-5; possibly TRBD1 for D (5 bases). The DNA for the CDR3 is TGTGCCTGGAGTTACCTCGACAGAAGTAATCAGCCCCAGCATTTT. Translating it yields CAWSYLDRSNQPQHF.